These 7 T cell receptor beta chains were all obtained from the same sample, sequenced in a study of human T cells and chemical hapten exposure. Each CDR3 protein is one row after TCRdb ran MiXCR on the RACE reads. The sample lists 45,000 to 60,000 distinct CDR3 sequences; about 9.3% were seen once. Time point denoted: patch test 1, 2 weeks after DPC sensitization. Noted treatment: therapeutic diphenylcyclopropenone sensitization with weekly scalp DPC. The specimen comprised whole blood, sampled in connection with sensitization to the hapten diphenylcyclopropenone (DPC). The receptors were sampled from a woman in her thirties or forties with alopecia areata. Some clones in this sample may be carry-over from other donors' samples.

This clonotype was observed many times. This sequence joins TRBV7-6 and TRBJ2-1, with D perhaps matching TRBD2 (6 bases). The V end lost 1 base, the J end lost 6 bases, and 16 bases lay between the germline ends. CDR3 length: 16 amino acids. CDR1 is SGHVS, CDR2 FNYEAQ, per germline. The CDR3 nucleotides read TGTGCCAGCAGCTTAGTATCGGCTAGCGCCAGCAATGAGCAGTTCTTC. Its translation is CASSLVSASASNEQFF.

This clonotype appeared many times. This chain links TRBV3-1 with TRBJ1-1, with D hard to call. V dropped 8 bases and J dropped 1 base, with 11 bases sitting between them. The germline CDR1 and CDR2 sequences are LGHDT and YNNKEL (reference sequence). This CDR3 contains 13 residues. The CDR3 reads CASSRTANTEAFF. The CDR3 coding sequence is TGTGCCAGCTCCCGGACGGCGAACACTGAAGCTTTCTTT.

This clonotype was seen many times. J is TRBJ2-3 and V is TRBV15; tentatively, D is TRBD2 (7 bases). Germline V lookup: CDR1 LNHNV, CDR2 YYDKDF (reference sequence). The V and J ends lost 0 bases and 8 bases respectively, with 15 bases between them. The length of the CDR3 is 15 residues. The CDR3 sequence: CATSRDQGTTGTQYF. In nucleotides, the CDR3 is TGTGCCACCAGCAGAGATCAGGGGACTACGGGTACGCAGTATTTT.

This clonotype was recorded a few times. The chain uses TRBV18 and TRBJ1-1, with TRBD1 matching over 7 bases. Per the germline V gene, CDR1 is KGHSH and CDR2 is LQKENI. V shed 2 bases and J 2 bases; nucleotides not matched to a gene: 8. The CDR3 covers 16 residues. The CDR3 region has the DNA TGTGCCAGCTCACCAACAAACAGGGGATCTAACACTGAAGCTTTCTTT. Its translation is CASSPTNRGSNTEAFF.

A few counts support this clonotype. The genes are TRBV30 and TRBJ1-1; maybe TRBD1 (5 bases). Looked up from germline, CDR1 is GTSNPN and CDR2 is SVGIG (reference sequence). Between the trimmed V and J ends, which lost 4 bases and 9 bases, there was a span of 15 bases. This CDR3 contains 12 residues. The CDR3 loop is CAWNLGAGKAFF. CDR3 nucleotide sequence: TGTGCCTGGAACCTTGGGGCAGGGAAAGCTTTCTTT.

There are many counts of this clonotype. This chain connects TRBV9 to TRBJ2-5; possibly TRBD2 for D (5 bases). CDR3 length: 14 residues. Germline values: CDR1 SGDLS, CDR2 YYNGEE. V lost 0 bases, J lost 1 base, and 7 bases lay in between. As DNA, the CDR3 is TGTGCCAGCAGCGTAGGACTAATCCAAGAGACCCAGTACTTC. It is translated as CASSVGLIQETQYF.

This clonotype was seen repeatedly, ten times or more. V gene TRBV2 combines with J gene TRBJ2-4, with TRBD1 matching over 7 bases. V trimming: 9 bases; J trimming: 0 bases; junction bases outside the gene matches: 8. The CDR3 has 15 amino acids. Germline CDR1 SNHLY, CDR2 FYNNEI. For the CDR3, the DNA is TGTGCCAGTTCGGACAGGCTCGAAGCCAAAAACATTCAGTACTTC. It translates to CASSDRLEAKNIQYF. Together with reference TRBV2 and TRBJ2-4, the CDR3 gives the full variable domain: EPEVTQTPSHQVTQMGQEVILRCVPISNHLYFYWYRQILGQKVEFLVSFYNNEISEKSEIFDDQFSVERPDGSNFTLKIRSTKLEDSAMYFCASSDRLEAKNIQYFGAGTRLSVL.